This entry lists 23 T cell receptor beta chains sequenced from one sample in a study of neurological immune-mediated disorders. TCRdb independently ran MiXCR on the 5' RACE reads; one entry per CDR3 protein. Of some 20,000 distinct CDR3 sequences listed, about 10% are singletons. Material for sequencing was PBMCs. The receptors here all came from an older woman with HTLV-1-associated myelopathy (HAM/TSP).

This clonotype was observed many times. This chain uses TRBV20-1 with TRBJ1-1; D is possibly TRBD1 (5 bases). The CDR3 spans 15 residues. Germline CDR1 DFQATT, CDR2 SNEGSKA (reference sequence). Trimming cost V 6 bases and J 4 bases, with 21 bases left between them. Here the CDR3 reads CSARGRSWYGTEAFF. Here the CDR3 DNA reads TGCAGTGCCCGGGGACGGAGTTGGTATGGCACTGAAGCTTTCTTT.

This clonotype came up many times. The gene calls are TRBV27 and TRBJ1-2; D not resolved. CDR3 size: 14 residues. Trimming pared 1 base from V and 1 base from J, leaving 7 bases between. The germline V gene encodes CDR1 MNHEY and CDR2 SMNVEV (reference sequence). This chain's CDR3 is CASSLLGGNYGYTF. CDR3 sequence (DNA): TGTGCCAGCAGTTTATTGGGCGGTAACTATGGCTACACCTTC.

This clonotype has a count of ten or more. The chain has TRBV6-5 and TRBJ2-7; D might be TRBD2 (5 bases). CDR1 MNHEY and CDR2 SVGAGI come from the germline V gene. The V end was cut by 5 bases, the J end by 2 bases, with 10 bases between. The CDR3 consists of 13 residues. The CDR3 DNA sequence: TGTGCCAGCAGTGCGCACGGGACCTACGAGCAGTACTTC. The encoded protein is CASSAHGTYEQYF.

This clonotype has a count of ten or more. The chain combines TRBV5-1 with TRBJ2-3; D is perhaps TRBD1 (6 bases). V lost 1 base, J lost 3 bases, and 12 bases lay in between. The CDR3 runs to 15 residues. CDR1 and CDR2 (germline): SGHRS, YFSETQ. CDR3 protein: CASSLWWTATDTQYF. The CDR3 nucleotides are TGCGCCAGCAGCTTGTGGTGGACAGCAACAGATACGCAGTATTTT.

In its sample, this clonotype was seen many times. This chain links TRBV5-1 with TRBJ1-2, with D possibly being TRBD1 (5 bases). The CDR3 covers 14 residues. Between the trimmed V and J ends, which lost 6 bases and 8 bases, there was a span of 20 bases. CDR1 SGHRS and CDR2 YFSETQ come from the germline V gene. CDR3 sequence (DNA): TGCGCCAGCAAATCGCAACCGGGGGATTGGGGCTACACCTTC. It codes for CASKSQPGDWGYTF.

Regarding this clonotype: The DNA is left out, because the CDR3 cannot be placed on it with certainty; the CDR3 is given as TCRdb lists it. The rearrangement uses TRBV5-1 and TRBJ2-3. In germline, CDR1 is SGHRS, CDR2 YFSETQ. The CDR3 is 19 amino acids long, termini counted. The CDR3 sequence is CASSFYICSVGTNTDTQYF.

This clonotype was counted a single time. The rearrangement joins TRBV20-1 to TRBJ2-1, with TRBD2 matching 8 bases. After removal of 3 bases from V and 6 bases from J, the junction contained 4 bases not matched to a gene. The CDR3 runs to 13 residues. The germline CDR1 and CDR2 sequences are DFQATT and SNEGSKA (reference sequence). CDR3 region: CSASGGAANEQFF. The CDR3 DNA is TGCAGTGCTAGCGGGGGGGCGGCCAATGAGCAGTTCTTC.

In this sample, this clonotype turned up many times. The V and J genes are TRBV18 and TRBJ2-3; TRBD1 matches at 9 bases. Germline CDR1 is KGHSH and CDR2 is LQKENI. The CDR3 has 16 residues. Trimming at V came to 4 bases and at J to 6 bases, leaving 11 bases not matched to a gene. The CDR3 coding sequence is TGTGCCAGCTCACGAGGACAGGGGCCTGTGCGGGATACGCAGTATTTT. This sequence encodes CASSRGQGPVRDTQYF. Full variable domain (rest looked up from reference TRBV18 and TRBJ2-3): NAGVMQNPRHLVRRRGQEARLRCSPMKGHSHVYWYRQLPEEGLKFMVYLQKENIIDESGMPKERFSAEFPKEGPSILRIQQVVRGDSAAYFCASSRGQGPVRDTQYFGPGTRLTVL.

The table lists this clonotype with a count of one. A much larger clone sits a single nucleotide away, making a read error possible. The rearrangement links TRBV5-1 to TRBJ2-6; no clear D gene. Germline loops: CDR1 SGHRS, CDR2 YFSETQ. The CDR3 runs to 14 residues. CDR3 sequence (DNA): TGCGCCAGCAGAATCGGCTCTTGGGCCAACGTCCTGACTTTC. Translation gives CASRIGSWANVLTF.

Many counts were recorded for this clonotype. The rearrangement joins TRBV20-1 to TRBJ1-4; D gene unclear. Germline CDR1 is DFQATT and CDR2 is SNEGSKA (reference sequence). V gave up 2 bases and J gave up 5 bases, with 6 bases separating them. The CDR3 is 12 residues long. In nucleotides, the CDR3 is TGCAGTGCTAGACCCATGAATGAAAAACTGTTTTTT. It yields the protein CSARPMNEKLFF.

This clonotype appeared many times. CDR3 residues: CASSLGEKFATNEKLFF. The CDR3 region has the DNA TGTGCCAGCAGCTTGGGGGAGAAGTTTGCAACTAATGAAAAACTGTTTTTT. The genes are TRBV5-5 and TRBJ1-4, with no clear D. The CDR3 is 17 residues long. The germline V and J ends were trimmed by 0 bases and 0 bases, with 12 bases remaining between them. Germline assignment: CDR1 SGHKS and CDR2 YYEKEE (reference sequence). The full variable domain, with the rest looked up from reference TRBV5-5 and TRBJ1-4, is DAGVTQSPTHLIKTRGQQVTLRCSPISGHKSVSWYQQVLGQGPQFIFQYYEKEERGRGNFPDRFSARQFPNYSSELNVNALLLGDSALYLCASSLGEKFATNEKLFFGSGTQLSVL.

At least ten counts were recorded for this clonotype. The chain carries TRBV30 and TRBJ1-2; unclear D gene. V was cut by 5 bases and J by 8 bases, with 18 bases left in between. The CDR3 extends over 13 amino acids. Germline CDR1 is GTSNPN and CDR2 is SVGIG (reference sequence). CDR3 residues: CAWSHRSPGGYTF. The CDR3 DNA reads as TGTGCCTGGTCTCATCGCTCTCCAGGAGGCTACACCTTC. Variable domain in full (rest from reference TRBV30 and TRBJ1-2): SQTIHQWPATLVQPVGSPLSLECTVEGTSNPNLYWYRQAAGRGLQLLFYSVGIGQISSEVPQNLSASRPQDRQFILSSKKLLLSDSGFYLCAWSHRSPGGYTFGSGTRLTVV.

The table lists this clonotype with many counts. The CDR3 loop is CASSWNLDTQYF. CDR3 nucleotides: TGCGCCAGCAGCTGGAACTTAGATACGCAGTATTTT. The chain uses TRBV5-1 and TRBJ2-3, with unresolved D. Per the germline V gene, CDR1 is SGHRS and CDR2 is YFSETQ. Trimming pared 3 bases from V and 5 bases from J, leaving 7 bases between. This CDR3 has 12 residues.

This clonotype was recorded at least ten times. The J gene is TRBJ2-5, the V gene TRBV5-6; maybe TRBD1 (5 bases). Germline-derived CDR1 and CDR2 are SGHDT and YYEEEE. CDR3 length: 12 amino acids. V shed 1 base and J shed 7 bases, with 8 bases lying between them. CDR3 sequence reads: CASSLTGGTQYF. CDR3 sequence (DNA): TGTGCCAGCAGCTTGACAGGCGGGACCCAGTACTTC.

In its sample, this clonotype was seen many times. CDR3 bases: TGTGCCTGGAGTTTTACAGGGGGCATAAACATTCAGTACTTC. Its protein product is CAWSFTGGINIQYF. V and J are TRBV30 and TRBJ2-4; 9 bases align to TRBD1. Germline CDR1 GTSNPN, CDR2 SVGIG (reference sequence). There are 14 residues in the CDR3. The ends lost 2 bases at V and 6 bases at J; junction bases unmatched: 5.

This clonotype was counted between two and nine times. J is TRBJ1-5 and V is TRBV5-1; D is perhaps TRBD1 (6 bases). Germline V CDR1 and CDR2: SGHRS, YFSETQ. The CDR3 totals 15 residues. V was shortened by 4 bases and J by 7 bases, with 18 bases between the two germline ends. CDR3 coding DNA: TGCGCCAGCAGCCCGGGGGGGGGCGAGGGGCAGCCCCAGCATTTT. This encodes CASSPGGGEGQPQHF.

This clonotype has ten or more counts. This chain joins TRBV20-1 and TRBJ2-7; D may be TRBD1 or TRBD2 (5 bases each). The CDR3 is made up of 14 amino acids. Germline-derived CDR1 and CDR2 are DFQATT and SNEGSKA (reference sequence). Trimming took off 3 bases at V and 6 bases at J, with 18 bases between the two ends. Here the CDR3 DNA reads TGCAGTGCTAGTGGGGACGCCGAAAACATCGAGCAGTACTTC. Translating it yields CSASGDAENIEQYF.

By sample fraction, this clonotype is medium-sized. The chain is built from TRBV7-2 and TRBJ1-6; unclear D gene. The V end lost 1 base, the J end lost 4 bases, and 5 bases lay between the germline ends. There are 14 residues in the CDR3. The V gene's germline CDR1 is SGHTA and CDR2 FQGNSA. The CDR3 reads CASSLVRYNSPLHF. Written as DNA, the CDR3 is TGTGCCAGCAGCTTAGTCCGATATAATTCACCCCTCCACTTT.

This clonotype was observed at least ten times. The chain recombines TRBV5-6 with TRBJ1-6; D call uncertain. Trimming removed 0 bases at V and 9 bases at J, with 4 bases between. The length of the CDR3 is 12 residues. CDR1 is SGHDT and CDR2 is YYEEEE in the germline V gene. The CDR3 DNA reads as TGTGCCAGCAGCTTGGGTGGTTCACCCCTCCACTTT. It specifies CASSLGGSPLHF.

There are many counts of this clonotype. The V call is TRBV7-2, the J call TRBJ1-1; D might be TRBD1 (5 bases). This CDR3 is 14 amino acids long. From germline, CDR1 is SGHTA and CDR2 FQGNSA. V was pared by 1 base and J by 11 bases, with 17 bases between. As DNA, the CDR3 is TGTGCCAGCAGCTTAGGTCGGTTAGTAGGGGACGCTTTCTTT. This gives the protein CASSLGRLVGDAFF.

This clonotype was picked up many times. The rearrangement joins TRBV5-1 to TRBJ2-3; 9 nucleotides line up with TRBD1. Germline CDR1 and CDR2: SGHRS and YFSETQ. Unmatched junction bases numbered 6, after V lost 4 bases and J lost 3 bases. CDR3 length: 15 residues. The CDR3 protein is CASSRGTGWTDTQYF. The CDR3 DNA reads as TGCGCCAGCAGCCGCGGGACAGGGTGGACAGATACGCAGTATTTT.

This clonotype was seen at least ten times. V gene TRBV10-3 combines with J gene TRBJ2-1, with D perhaps assigned TRBD1 or TRBD2 (5 bases each). CDR1 ENHRY and CDR2 SYGVKD come from the germline V gene. CDR3 length: 16 residues. Trimming left V 0 bases short and J 7 bases short, with 16 bases between. The CDR3 reads CAISESETRGRNEQFF. DNA for the CDR3: TGTGCCATCAGTGAGTCAGAAACTAGGGGCAGGAATGAGCAGTTCTTC.

At least ten counts were recorded for this clonotype. The gene calls are TRBV21-1 and TRBJ1-2. TRBV21-1 is flagged as a pseudogene. The CDR3 is 16 residues long. The CDR3 DNA sequence: TGTGCCAGCAGCAAAGCGCGCAGGGAGGCTTCATATGGCTACACCTTC. It translates to CASSKARREASYGYTF.